These 17 T cell receptor beta chains were all obtained from the same sample, sequenced in a study of PD-L1 blockade in urothelial cancer. Method: immunoSEQ multiplex PCR; TCRdb's copy keeps in-frame clones and lacks some. Found here are approximately 51,000 clones, 86% of them singletons; the top ten hold around 15%. The material sequenced was PBMCs, taken around atezolizumab (anti-PD-L1) treatment. The source is a man in his fifties or sixties with urothelial cancer.

This sequence joins TRBV28 and TRBJ2-1; 8 nucleotides line up with TRBD2. CDR1 and CDR2 from the germline V gene are MDHEN and SYDVKM. The CDR3 is 13 residues long. The ends lost 6 bases at V and 9 bases at J; junction bases unmatched: 7. The DNA for the CDR3 is TGTGCCAGCAGGCGAGGACTAGCAGGTGAGCAGTTCTTC. Its translation is CASRRGLAGEQFF.

This clone was seen a single time. The chain couples TRBV6-5 to TRBJ1-1; 8 nucleotides agree with TRBD1. The CDR3 is made up of 14 amino acids. Looked up from germline, CDR1 is MNHEY and CDR2 is SVGAGI. The J segment lost 4 bases and the V segment lost 6 bases, leaving 7 bases of the junction unmatched. CDR3 DNA: TGTGCCAGCAGCCCACAGGGGGATCGCACTGAAGCTTTCTTT. This translates into CASSPQGDRTEAFF.

The V gene is TRBV7-9, the J gene TRBJ1-2; weak D call: TRBD1 (6 bases). Germline V gives CDR1 SEHNR, CDR2 FQNEAQ (reference sequence). V gave up 4 bases and J gave up 1 base, with 16 bases separating them. This CDR3 comprises 16 residues. CDR3 nucleotides: TGTGCCAGCAGCTCTCCCGGCAGGGGCAGTAACTATGGCTACACCTTC. Protein sequence: CASSSPGRGSNYGYTF.

The chain recombines TRBV6-5 with TRBJ2-3; 12 nucleotides agree with TRBD2. The CDR3 length is 15 residues. Germline-derived CDR1 and CDR2 are MNHEY and SVGAGI. With V trimmed by 4 bases and J by 4 bases, 3 bases remained unmatched. The CDR3 sequence: CASSSLAGGADTQYF. In DNA, the CDR3 is TGTGCCAGCAGTTCCCTAGCGGGGGGGGCAGATACGCAGTATTTT.

The chain employs TRBV5-1 and TRBJ1-2; 7 bases map to TRBD1. CDR3 length: 15 amino acids. Germline V gene lookup returns CDR1 SGHRS and CDR2 YFSETQ. J was trimmed by 5 bases and V by 2 bases; bases with no gene match: 9. The CDR3 nucleotides read TGCGCCAGCAGCTTAAATTCCGGGACAGTTTATGGCTACACCTTC. It specifies CASSLNSGTVYGYTF.

The chain employs TRBV10-1 and TRBJ2-2; D perhaps matches TRBD1 (5 bases). The CDR3 runs 16 residues. Germline CDR1 WNHNN, CDR2 SYGVQD (reference sequence). The germline V and J ends were trimmed by 9 bases and 4 bases, with 21 bases remaining between them. As DNA, the CDR3 is TGCGCCAGACCGCAGGGTTACCCGCCCTGCACCGGGGAGCTGTTTTTT. It specifies CARPQGYPPCTGELFF.

In this sample, this clone turned up a few times. This rearrangement joins TRBV2 to TRBJ1-1, with D unresolved. The CDR3 is 12 residues long. Germline CDR1 reads SNHLY; CDR2 reads FYNNEI. Trimming removed 8 bases from V and 7 bases from J, with 14 bases in between. The CDR3 spells CASRAIGLEAFF. The CDR3 bases are TGTGCCAGCCGCGCGATTGGTCTTGAAGCTTTCTTT.

This chain connects TRBV6-5 to TRBJ1-1; no clear D gene. From germline, CDR1 is MNHEY and CDR2 SVGAGI. Trimming took 2 bases from V and 4 from J, leaving 14 bases between them. This CDR3 is 15 amino acids long. The CDR3 sequence: CASSYGAAGSTEAFF. The CDR3 region has the DNA TGTGCCAGCAGTTACGGAGCAGCCGGTAGCACTGAAGCTTTCTTT.

V gene TRBV7-9 combines with J gene TRBJ2-1, with TRBD2 matching 8 bases. The CDR3 has 17 residues. The V segment lost 3 bases and the J segment 6 bases; nucleotides outside the gene matches: 13. Germline CDR1 is SEHNR and CDR2 is FQNEAQ (reference sequence). CDR3 nucleotides: TGTGCCAGCAGCTTCATGGTAGCGGGACCGTACGCCAATGAGCAGTTCTTC. Residues: CASSFMVAGPYANEQFF.

This chain connects TRBV27 to TRBJ1-6, with no clear D. The CDR3 is 12 amino acids. The germline V gene has CDR1 MNHEY and CDR2 SMNVEV (reference sequence). Deletions cut 3 bases from V and 9 bases from J, with 6 bases between. CDR3 sequence (DNA): TGTGCCAGCAGTTTCCCATTTTCACCCCTCCACTTT. It yields the protein CASSFPFSPLHF.

The genes are TRBV11-2 and TRBJ2-1; 13 positions match TRBD2. The CDR3 extends over 16 amino acids. The junction had 9 bases not matched to a gene; V was cut back by 7 bases and J by 6 bases. The germline gives CDR1 SGHAT, CDR2 FQNNGV. The CDR3 nucleotides are TGTGCCAGCATACGACCCGGACTAGCGGGAGTCAATGAGCAGTTCTTC. Translating gives CASIRPGLAGVNEQFF.

The CDR3 DNA reads TGTGCCAGCAGTTTATATAGAGGGCTAGCGAACCTCTATTCCTACAATGAGCAGTTCTTC. Translating it yields CASSLYRGLANLYSYNEQFF. The V call is TRBV28, the J call TRBJ2-1; possibly TRBD2 for D (6 bases). The germline gives CDR1 MDHEN, CDR2 SYDVKM. V was shortened by 1 base and J by 1 base, with 23 bases between the two germline ends. The CDR3 extends over 20 amino acids.

The rearrangement links TRBV27 to TRBJ1-1, with D perhaps matching TRBD1 (6 bases). The V end lost 3 bases, the J end lost 8 bases, and 13 bases lay between the germline ends. The germline V gene has CDR1 MNHEY and CDR2 SMNVEV (reference sequence). The length of the CDR3 is 13 residues. The CDR3: CASSFLPQGEAFF. As DNA, the CDR3 is TGTGCCAGCAGTTTCCTCCCGCAGGGGGAAGCTTTCTTT.

This chain links TRBV11-2 with TRBJ1-4, with D possibly TRBD1 on 6 matching bases. The germline V gene encodes CDR1 SGHAT and CDR2 FQNNGV. There are 14 residues in the CDR3. V was shortened by 5 bases and J by 4 bases, with 11 bases between the two germline ends. This CDR3 is CASSQGSNNEKLFF. CDR3 DNA sequence: TGTGCCAGCAGCCAGGGGTCCAATAATGAAAAACTGTTTTTT.

This chain links TRBV5-1 with TRBJ2-3, with D maybe TRBD1 (5 bases). Trimming cost V 5 bases and J 1 base, with 8 bases left between them. This CDR3 has 13 amino acids. The germline V gene has CDR1 SGHRS and CDR2 YFSETQ. The CDR3 is CASSSQGTDTQYF. CDR3 sequence (DNA): TGCGCCAGCAGTTCACAGGGCACAGATACGCAGTATTTT.

This clone came up a few times. Other DNA sequences of this sample code for an identical CDR3. CDR3 coding DNA: TGTGCCAGCAGCCCCGAGGCGGGACTAGCGGGAGTTCTAGGGGAGCAGTACTTC. This sequence encodes CASSPEAGLAGVLGEQYF. The chain employs TRBV5-4 and TRBJ2-7; 14 positions match TRBD2. Germline CDR1 is SGHNT and CDR2 is YYREEE (reference sequence). With V trimmed by 4 bases and J by 7 bases, 16 bases remained unmatched. The CDR3 sequence is 18 residues long.

Comments on this clone: Compared with germline, one end of the junction differs, possibly owing to a read error. The chain joins TRBV7-7 to TRBJ2-1; 8 bases line up with TRBD2. The germline V gene has CDR1 SSHAT and CDR2 FNYEAQ (reference sequence). The CDR3 covers 15 residues. The CDR3 region is CASSPAGGGYNEQFF. CDR3 DNA sequence: TGTGCTAGCAGCCCGGCGGGGGGCGGATACAATGAGCAGTTCTTC.